The rows below give T cell receptor beta chains drawn from one sample of a study of T-cell memory formation after mild COVID-19. TCRdb re-called the 5' RACE reads through MiXCR, storing one row per CDR3 protein. The sample yields about 200,000 distinct CDR3 sequences, over 7.5% seen once. The sequencing sample was made of PBMCs or a T cell subset sorted from them (not recorded which). Receptor source: a man younger than 35 who had mild COVID-19 (a few samples of this study predate the infection). Cell type and time point are not known. CDR3s include the opening cysteine and the closing phenylalanine or tryptophan. D genes are given only for firm matches. Expanded clones are given a class, and other clones once, few, many or no size at all.

abundance: -
d_gene: TRBD2
v_gene: TRBV20-1
j_gene: TRBJ2-7
CDR3aa: CSAGREGYEQYF
CDR3nt: TGCAGTGCTGGCAGGGAGGGATACGAGCAGTACTTC

abundance: many
d_gene: -
v_gene: TRBV7-2
j_gene: TRBJ2-7
CDR3aa: CASSPQYEQYF
CDR3nt: TGTGCCAGCAGCCCACAGTACGAGCAGTACTTC

abundance: -
d_gene: -
v_gene: TRBV7-2
j_gene: TRBJ2-3
CDR3aa: CASSASNQDTQYF
CDR3nt: TGTGCCAGCAGCGCGTCTAATCAAGATACGCAGTATTTT

abundance: -
d_gene: -
v_gene: TRBV5-1
j_gene: TRBJ1-4
CDR3aa: CASSLLTPEILFF
CDR3nt: TGCGCCAGCAGCTTGTTAACACCAGAAATACTGTTTTTT

abundance: few
d_gene: -
v_gene: TRBV12-3/TRBV12-4
j_gene: TRBJ1-2
CDR3aa: CASSFWATNYGYTF
CDR3nt: TGTGCCAGCAGTTTCTGGGCAACTAACTATGGCTACACCTTC

abundance: -
d_gene: -
v_gene: TRBV15
j_gene: TRBJ1-2
CDR3aa: CATSREAGAYGYTF
CDR3nt: TGTGCCACCAGCAGAGAGGCCGGCGCCTATGGCTACACCTTC

abundance: many
d_gene: -
v_gene: TRBV2
j_gene: TRBJ2-7
CDR3aa: CASRKDTYEQYF
CDR3nt: TGTGCCAGCAGGAAGGACACCTACGAGCAGTACTTC

abundance: few
d_gene: -
v_gene: TRBV7-2
j_gene: TRBJ2-7
CDR3aa: CASSQSPGPYEQYF
CDR3nt: TGTGCCAGCAGCCAAAGCCCCGGTCCCTACGAGCAGTACTTC

abundance: -
d_gene: -
v_gene: TRBV20-1
j_gene: TRBJ2-3
CDR3aa: CSASDHREYTDTQYF
CDR3nt: TGCAGTGCTAGTGATCACAGGGAGTACACAGATACGCAGTATTTT

abundance: many
d_gene: -
v_gene: TRBV5-1
j_gene: TRBJ1-1
CDR3aa: CASSEDGNTEAFF
CDR3nt: TGCGCCAGCAGCGAGGACGGGAACACTGAAGCTTTCTTT

abundance: few
d_gene: TRBD1
v_gene: TRBV4-3
j_gene: TRBJ1-1
CDR3aa: CASSREDRVHEAFF
CDR3nt: TGCGCCAGCAGCCGAGAAGACAGGGTCCATGAAGCTTTCTTT

abundance: -
d_gene: -
v_gene: TRBV2
j_gene: TRBJ1-1
CDR3aa: CASSERTANTEAFF
CDR3nt: TGTGCCAGCAGTGAACGGACGGCCAACACTGAAGCTTTCTTT

abundance: many
d_gene: TRBD1
v_gene: TRBV29-1
j_gene: TRBJ1-1
CDR3aa: CSAAGQMNTEAFF
CDR3nt: TGCAGCGCCGCGGGACAGATGAACACTGAAGCTTTCTTT

abundance: -
d_gene: -
v_gene: TRBV4-2
j_gene: TRBJ2-2
CDR3aa: CASSQAGAGVETGELFF
CDR3nt: TGTGCCAGCAGCCAAGCCGGGGCAGGGGTGGAAACCGGGGAGCTGTTTTTT

abundance: -
d_gene: -
v_gene: TRBV13
j_gene: TRBJ1-1
CDR3aa: CASSLGDKWAAFF
CDR3nt: TGTGCCAGCAGCTTAGGAGATAAATGGGCGGCTTTCTTT

abundance: many
d_gene: -
v_gene: TRBV14
j_gene: TRBJ2-1
CDR3aa: CASRRTGEQFF
CDR3nt: TGTGCCAGCAGGAGGACGGGTGAGCAGTTCTTC

abundance: -
d_gene: -
v_gene: TRBV4-2
j_gene: TRBJ1-4
CDR3aa: CASSQGKGGTNEKLFF
CDR3nt: TGTGCCAGCAGCCAAGGGAAAGGGGGTACTAATGAAAAACTGTTTTTT

abundance: -
d_gene: TRBD2
v_gene: TRBV10-3
j_gene: TRBJ2-1
CDR3aa: CAIKWAPAGDNEQFF
CDR3nt: TGTGCCATCAAATGGGCCCCGGCGGGGGACAATGAGCAGTTCTTC

abundance: few
d_gene: TRBD1
v_gene: TRBV5-4
j_gene: TRBJ1-5
CDR3aa: CASSRDREDQPQHF
CDR3nt: TGTGCCAGCAGCCGGGACAGGGAGGATCAGCCCCAGCATTTT

abundance: few
d_gene: -
v_gene: TRBV7-9
j_gene: TRBJ1-5
CDR3aa: CASSPGSAQPQHF
CDR3nt: TGTGCCAGCAGCCCGGGCTCAGCCCAGCCCCAGCATTTT

abundance: many
d_gene: -
v_gene: TRBV4-2
j_gene: TRBJ2-2
CDR3aa: CASSQGAGAGTGELFF
CDR3nt: TGTGCCAGCAGCCAAGGGGCGGGGGCGGGCACCGGGGAGCTGTTTTTT

abundance: few
d_gene: TRBD1
v_gene: TRBV29-1
j_gene: TRBJ1-5
CDR3aa: CRPDRGGQPQHF
CDR3nt: TGCAGACCCGACAGGGGCGGACAGCCCCAGCATTTT

abundance: -
d_gene: TRBD1
v_gene: TRBV4-3
j_gene: TRBJ2-6
CDR3aa: CASSQGQGVWGANVLTF
CDR3nt: TGCGCCAGCAGCCAAGGACAGGGGGTATGGGGGGCCAACGTCCTGACTTTC

abundance: many
d_gene: -
v_gene: TRBV2
j_gene: TRBJ2-7
CDR3aa: CASSEAMHGQYF
CDR3nt: TGTGCCAGCAGTGAAGCAATGCACGGGCAGTACTTC

abundance: -
d_gene: -
v_gene: TRBV29-1
j_gene: TRBJ1-1
CDR3aa: CSVEDRNTEAFF
CDR3nt: TGCAGCGTTGAAGACAGGAACACTGAAGCTTTCTTT

abundance: few
d_gene: TRBD1
v_gene: TRBV19
j_gene: TRBJ1-1
CDR3aa: CASSADRERPEAFF
CDR3nt: TGTGCCAGTAGTGCGGACAGGGAGAGGCCTGAAGCTTTCTTT

abundance: -
d_gene: -
v_gene: TRBV27
j_gene: TRBJ1-4
CDR3aa: CASGPLGEKLFF
CDR3nt: TGTGCCAGCGGGCCCCTGGGGGAAAAACTGTTTTTT

abundance: few
d_gene: -
v_gene: TRBV28
j_gene: TRBJ1-2
CDR3aa: CATLPGFVGYGYTF
CDR3nt: TGTGCCACCCTCCCAGGGTTCGTGGGCTATGGCTACACCTTC

abundance: many
d_gene: TRBD2
v_gene: TRBV12-3/TRBV12-4
j_gene: TRBJ2-2
CDR3aa: CASSFSSGVPNTGELFF
CDR3nt: TGTGCCAGCAGTTTCTCTAGCGGGGTACCGAACACCGGGGAGCTGTTTTTT

abundance: -
d_gene: -
v_gene: TRBV7-2
j_gene: TRBJ1-2
CDR3aa: CASSLNSWLGAVGYTF
CDR3nt: TGTGCCAGCAGCTTAAATTCATGGTTGGGAGCGGTAGGCTACACCTTC

abundance: many
d_gene: -
v_gene: TRBV20-1
j_gene: TRBJ2-1
CDR3aa: CSARDGDGSLSYNEQFF
CDR3nt: TGCAGTGCTAGAGACGGGGACGGGAGTTTATCCTACAATGAGCAGTTCTTC

abundance: few
d_gene: TRBD1
v_gene: TRBV30
j_gene: TRBJ1-5
CDR3aa: CAWSVAGGNQPQHF
CDR3nt: TGTGCCTGGAGTGTGGCAGGGGGGAATCAGCCCCAGCATTTT

abundance: few
d_gene: -
v_gene: TRBV29-1
j_gene: TRBJ2-3
CDR3aa: CSVEGRTTDTQYF
CDR3nt: TGCAGCGTTGAGGGACGGACCACAGATACGCAGTATTTT

abundance: few
d_gene: -
v_gene: TRBV15
j_gene: TRBJ2-3
CDR3aa: CATSIFRRGTDTQYF
CDR3nt: TGTGCCACCAGCATCTTTCGTAGGGGCACAGATACGCAGTATTTT